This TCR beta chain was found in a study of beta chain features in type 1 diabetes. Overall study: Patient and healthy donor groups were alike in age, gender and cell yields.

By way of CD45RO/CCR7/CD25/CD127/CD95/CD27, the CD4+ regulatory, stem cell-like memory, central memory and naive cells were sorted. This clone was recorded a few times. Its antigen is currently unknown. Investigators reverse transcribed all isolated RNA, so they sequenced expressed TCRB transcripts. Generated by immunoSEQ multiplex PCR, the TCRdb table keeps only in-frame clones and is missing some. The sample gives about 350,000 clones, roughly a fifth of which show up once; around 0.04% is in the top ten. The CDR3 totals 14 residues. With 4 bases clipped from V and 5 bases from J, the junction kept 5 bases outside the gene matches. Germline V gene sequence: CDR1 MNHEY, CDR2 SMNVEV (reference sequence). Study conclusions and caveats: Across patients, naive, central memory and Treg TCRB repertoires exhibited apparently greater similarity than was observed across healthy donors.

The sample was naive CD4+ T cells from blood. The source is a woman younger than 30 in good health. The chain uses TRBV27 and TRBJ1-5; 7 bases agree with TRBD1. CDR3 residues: CASSSGQFDQPQHF. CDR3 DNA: TGTGCCAGCAGTTCGGGACAGTTCGATCAGCCCCAGCATTTT.